This TCR beta chain was recorded in a study of T cell repertoires in cytomegalovirus infection. The wider study: CMV infection plus the matching HLA type was flagged by public TCR beta signatures.

For this clonotype: What it binds is unknown.

Study-wide results and caveats: The ex vivo response was dominated by HLA-C-restricted CMV-specific TCR beta clonotypes.

TCRdb called the reads again in MiXCR, with one record for every CDR3 protein. The table lists approximately 550,000 distinct CDR3 sequences, approximately 15% of them singletons. The CDR3 has 12 amino acids. Trimming cost V 6 bases and J 4 bases, with 9 bases left between them. CDR1 and CDR2 (germline): MNHEY, SVGEGT. This receptor was obtained from a human donor in good health (CMV status not recorded). Some clones in this sample may be carry-over from other donors' samples. Sequenced: CD8+ T cells from PBMCs. The rearrangement joins TRBV6-2 or TRBV6-3 to TRBJ1-1; D may be TRBD1 (5 bases). The CDR3 DNA sequence: TGTGCCAGCAGCAGGGATGTCACTGAAGCTTTCTTT. As protein: CASSRDVTEAFF.